This entry is about one T cell receptor (beta chain). Its ends do not fully match the called genes, so a read error is possible. The data were taken from a study of cytomegalovirus exposure and HLA in healthy donors. CDR1 is LNHDA and CDR2 is SQIVND in the germline V gene (reference sequence). The CDR3 length is 12 residues. Both 60 Vbeta primers and 13 Jbeta primers went into the PCR. Libraries were prepared by immunoSEQ multiplex PCR; TCRdb keeps only in-frame clonotypes and omits some of them. This table has 200,000 to 250,000 clones, more than 70% appearing once. The specimen sequenced was PBMCs. This chain links TRBV19 with TRBJ1-2, with 7 bases lining up with TRBD1. This clonotype was sampled from a human donor in good health. The CDR3: CASSTHRDSLSF. The CDR3 DNA sequence: TGTGCCAGTAGTACCCACCGGGACAGCCTCTCCTTC.